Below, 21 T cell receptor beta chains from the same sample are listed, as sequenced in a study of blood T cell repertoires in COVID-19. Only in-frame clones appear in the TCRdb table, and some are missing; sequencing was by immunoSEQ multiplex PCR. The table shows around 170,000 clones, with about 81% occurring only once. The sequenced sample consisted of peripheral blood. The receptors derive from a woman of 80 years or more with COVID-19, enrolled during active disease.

The chain's CDR3 is CASSSGPGGAYGYTF. The CDR3 DNA follows: TGTGCCAGCAGCTCGGGGCCTGGAGGGGCCTATGGCTACACCTTC. The V and J genes are TRBV5-8 and TRBJ1-2; D is possibly TRBD1 (5 bases). This CDR3 spans 15 amino acids. V lost 3 bases and J 4 bases, leaving 16 bases between the germline ends. The germline CDR1 and CDR2 sequences are SGHTS and YDEGEE.

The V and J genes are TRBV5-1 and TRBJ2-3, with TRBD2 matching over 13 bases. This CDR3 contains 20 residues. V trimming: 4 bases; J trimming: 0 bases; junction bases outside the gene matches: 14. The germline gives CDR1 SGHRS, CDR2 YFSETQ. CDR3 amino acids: CASSVRSTSGRAASTDTQYF. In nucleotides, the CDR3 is TGCGCCAGCAGCGTGCGCAGTACTAGCGGGAGGGCGGCTAGCACAGATACGCAGTATTTT.

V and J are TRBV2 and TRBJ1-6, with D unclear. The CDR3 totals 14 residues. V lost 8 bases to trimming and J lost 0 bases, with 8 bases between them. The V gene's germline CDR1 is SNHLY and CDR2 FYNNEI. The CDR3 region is CASFGSSYNSPLHF. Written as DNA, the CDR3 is TGTGCCAGCTTCGGGAGCTCCTATAATTCACCCCTCCACTTT.

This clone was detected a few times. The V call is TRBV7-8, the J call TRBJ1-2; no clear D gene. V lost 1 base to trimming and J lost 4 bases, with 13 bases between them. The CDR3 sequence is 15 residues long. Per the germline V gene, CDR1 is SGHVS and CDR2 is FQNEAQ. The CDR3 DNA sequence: TGTGCCAGCAGCTTAGTGGCACCTTCCCTCTATGGCTACACCTTC. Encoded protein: CASSLVAPSLYGYTF.

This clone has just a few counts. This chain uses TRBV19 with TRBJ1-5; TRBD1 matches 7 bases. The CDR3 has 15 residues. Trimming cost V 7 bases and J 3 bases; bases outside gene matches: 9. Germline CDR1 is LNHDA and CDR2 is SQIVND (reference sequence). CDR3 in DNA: TGTGCCAGTAATGCAGGGACAGCCTCCAATCAGCCCCAGCATTTT. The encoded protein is CASNAGTASNQPQHF.

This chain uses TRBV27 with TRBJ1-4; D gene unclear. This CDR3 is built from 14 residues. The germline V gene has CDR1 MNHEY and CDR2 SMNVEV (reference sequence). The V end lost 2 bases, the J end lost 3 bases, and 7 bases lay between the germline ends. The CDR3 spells CASSLGQSNEKLFF. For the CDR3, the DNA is TGTGCCAGCAGTTTAGGGCAGTCTAATGAAAAACTGTTTTTT.

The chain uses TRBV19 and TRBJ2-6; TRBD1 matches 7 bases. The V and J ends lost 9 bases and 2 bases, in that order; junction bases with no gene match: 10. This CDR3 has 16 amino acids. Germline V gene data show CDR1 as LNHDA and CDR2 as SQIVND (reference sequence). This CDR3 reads CASQQGIGTGANVLTF. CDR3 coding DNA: TGTGCCAGCCAACAGGGGATAGGAACTGGGGCCAACGTCCTGACTTTC. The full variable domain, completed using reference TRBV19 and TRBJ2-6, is DGGITQSPKYLFRKEGQNVTLSCEQNLNHDAMYWYRQDPGQGLRLIYYSQIVNDFQKGDIAEGYSVSREKKESFPLTVTSAQKNPTAFYLCASQQGIGTGANVLTFGAGSRLTVL.

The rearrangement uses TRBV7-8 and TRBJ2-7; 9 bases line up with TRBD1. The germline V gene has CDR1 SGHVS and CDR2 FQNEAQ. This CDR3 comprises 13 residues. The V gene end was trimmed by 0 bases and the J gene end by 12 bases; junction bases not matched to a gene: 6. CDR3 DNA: TGTGCCAGCAGCTTAGCGTTGGGACAGGGTGTGTACTTC. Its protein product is CASSLALGQGVYF.

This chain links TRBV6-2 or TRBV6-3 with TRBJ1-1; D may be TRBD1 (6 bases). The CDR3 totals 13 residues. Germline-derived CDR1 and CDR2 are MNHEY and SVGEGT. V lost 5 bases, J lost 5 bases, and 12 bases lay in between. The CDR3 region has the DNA TGTGCCAGCAGTAACAGGGTGTTAACTGAAGCTTTCTTT. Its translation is CASSNRVLTEAFF.

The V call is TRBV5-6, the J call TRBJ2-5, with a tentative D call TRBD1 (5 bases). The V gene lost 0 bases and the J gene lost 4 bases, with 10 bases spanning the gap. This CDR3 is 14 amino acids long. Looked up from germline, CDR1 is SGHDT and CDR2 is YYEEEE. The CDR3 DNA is TGTGCCAGCAGCTTGGAGACAGCCAGAGAGACCCAGTACTTC. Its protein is CASSLETARETQYF.

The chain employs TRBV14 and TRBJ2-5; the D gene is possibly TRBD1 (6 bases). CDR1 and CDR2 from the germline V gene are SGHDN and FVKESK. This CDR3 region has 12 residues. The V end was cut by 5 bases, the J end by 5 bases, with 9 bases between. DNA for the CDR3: TGTGCCAGCAGCTGGGGGCGGGAGACCCAGTACTTC. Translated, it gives CASSWGRETQYF. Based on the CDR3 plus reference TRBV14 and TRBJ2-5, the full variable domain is EAGVTQFPSHSVIEKGQTVTLRCDPISGHDNLYWYRRVMGKEIKFLLHFVKESKQDESGMPNNRFLAERTGGTYSTLKVQPAELEDSGVYFCASSWGRETQYFGPGTRLLVL.

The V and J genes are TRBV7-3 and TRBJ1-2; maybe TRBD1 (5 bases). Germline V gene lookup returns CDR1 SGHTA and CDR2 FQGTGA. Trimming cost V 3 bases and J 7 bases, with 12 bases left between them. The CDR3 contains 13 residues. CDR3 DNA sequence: TGTGCCAGCAGCTTCGGAGGGGCTCGTGGCTACACCTTC. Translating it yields CASSFGGARGYTF. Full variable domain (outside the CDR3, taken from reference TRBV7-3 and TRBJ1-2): GAGVSQTPSNKVTEKGKYVELRCDPISGHTALYWYRQSLGQGPEFLIYFQGTGAADDSGLPNDRFFAVRPEGSVSTLKIQRTERGDSAVYLCASSFGGARGYTFGSGTRLTVV.

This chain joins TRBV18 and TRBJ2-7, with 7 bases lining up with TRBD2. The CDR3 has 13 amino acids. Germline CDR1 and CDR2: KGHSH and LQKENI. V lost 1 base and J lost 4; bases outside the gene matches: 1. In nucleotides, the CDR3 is TGTGCCAGCTCACCACAGGGAGGGTACGAGCAGTACTTC. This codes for CASSPQGGYEQYF. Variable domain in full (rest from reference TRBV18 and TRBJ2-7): NAGVMQNPRHLVRRRGQEARLRCSPMKGHSHVYWYRQLPEEGLKFMVYLQKENIIDESGMPKERFSAEFPKEGPSILRIQQVVRGDSAAYFCASSPQGGYEQYFGPGTRLTVT.

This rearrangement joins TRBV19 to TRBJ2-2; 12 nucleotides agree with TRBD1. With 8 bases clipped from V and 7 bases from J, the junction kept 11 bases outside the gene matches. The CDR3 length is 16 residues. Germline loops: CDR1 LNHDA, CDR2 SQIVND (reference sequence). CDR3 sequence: CASWDRGRLGGGELFF. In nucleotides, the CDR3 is TGTGCCAGTTGGGACAGGGGGCGCCTTGGAGGCGGGGAGCTGTTTTTT.

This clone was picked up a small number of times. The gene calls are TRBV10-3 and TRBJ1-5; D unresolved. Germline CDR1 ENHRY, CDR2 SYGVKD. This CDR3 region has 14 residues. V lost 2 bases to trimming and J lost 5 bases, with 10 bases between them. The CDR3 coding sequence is TGTGCCATCAGTGAGGGGCAAATGGATCAGCCCCAGCATTTT. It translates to CAISEGQMDQPQHF.

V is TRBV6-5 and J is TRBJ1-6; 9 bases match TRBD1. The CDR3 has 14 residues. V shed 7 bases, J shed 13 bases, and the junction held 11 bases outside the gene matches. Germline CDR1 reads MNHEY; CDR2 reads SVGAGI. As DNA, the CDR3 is TGTGCCAGCACTATGGACAGGGGCCTGGTCCCCCTCCACTTT. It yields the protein CASTMDRGLVPLHF.

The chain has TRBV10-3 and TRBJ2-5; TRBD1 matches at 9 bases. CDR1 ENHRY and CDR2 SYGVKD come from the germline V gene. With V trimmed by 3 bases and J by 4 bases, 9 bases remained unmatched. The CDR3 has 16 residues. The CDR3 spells CAISDLDRGGGETQYF. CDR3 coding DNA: TGTGCCATCAGTGACCTGGACAGGGGTGGGGGAGAGACCCAGTACTTC.

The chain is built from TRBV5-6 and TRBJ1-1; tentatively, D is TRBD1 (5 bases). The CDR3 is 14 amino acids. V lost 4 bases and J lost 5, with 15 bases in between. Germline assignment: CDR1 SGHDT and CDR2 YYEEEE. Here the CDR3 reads CASSHYRLRTEAFF. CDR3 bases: TGTGCCAGCAGCCATTACAGGTTACGGACTGAAGCTTTCTTT.

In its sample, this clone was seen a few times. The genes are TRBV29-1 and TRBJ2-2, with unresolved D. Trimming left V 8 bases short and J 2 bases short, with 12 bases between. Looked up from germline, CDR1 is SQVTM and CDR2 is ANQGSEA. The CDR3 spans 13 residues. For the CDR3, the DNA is TGCAGCTTCAGCGCCGTCAACACCGGGGAGCTGTTTTTT. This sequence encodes CSFSAVNTGELFF.

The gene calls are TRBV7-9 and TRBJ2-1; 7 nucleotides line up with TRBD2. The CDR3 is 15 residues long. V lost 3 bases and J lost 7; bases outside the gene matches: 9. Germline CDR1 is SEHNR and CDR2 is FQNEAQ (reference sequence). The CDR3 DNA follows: TGTGCCAGCAGCTTGGGCGGGGGAGGGCTTAATGAGCAGTTCTTC. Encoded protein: CASSLGGGGLNEQFF.

The DNA for the CDR3 is TGTGCCAGCAGCCAACTAGATCACAATGAGCAGTTCTTC. Translating gives CASSQLDHNEQFF. The V and J genes are TRBV6-5 and TRBJ2-1, with D maybe TRBD2 (5 bases). Trimming took off 6 bases at V and 5 bases at J, with 11 bases between the two ends. The CDR3 covers 13 residues. Germline V gene lookup returns CDR1 MNHEY and CDR2 SVGAGI.